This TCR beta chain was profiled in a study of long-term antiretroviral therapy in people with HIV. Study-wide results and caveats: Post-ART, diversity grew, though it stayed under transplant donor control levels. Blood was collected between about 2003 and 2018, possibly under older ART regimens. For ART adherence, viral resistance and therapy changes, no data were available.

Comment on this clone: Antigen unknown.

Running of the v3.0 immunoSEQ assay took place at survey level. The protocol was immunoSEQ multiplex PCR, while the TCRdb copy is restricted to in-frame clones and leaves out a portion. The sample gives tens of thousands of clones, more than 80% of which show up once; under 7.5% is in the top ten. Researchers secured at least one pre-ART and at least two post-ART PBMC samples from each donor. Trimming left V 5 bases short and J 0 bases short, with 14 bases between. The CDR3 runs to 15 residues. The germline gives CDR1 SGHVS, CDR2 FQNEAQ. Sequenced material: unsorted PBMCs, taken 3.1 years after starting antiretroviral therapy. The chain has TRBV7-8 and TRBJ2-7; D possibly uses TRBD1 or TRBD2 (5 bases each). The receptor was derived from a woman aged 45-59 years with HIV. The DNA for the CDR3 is TGTGCCAGCAGCCCCCGGGGCCGGGCCTCCTACGAGCAGTACTTC. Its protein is CASSPRGRASYEQYF.